Below are 6 T cell receptor beta chains sequenced from a single sample in a study of early T cells in non-severe SARS-CoV-2 infection. One entry per CDR3 protein results from TCRdb running MiXCR on the 5' RACE reads. Here the sample spans some 57,000 distinct CDR3 sequences, around 12% being singletons. Sequencing was carried out using whole blood. All receptors come from an adult who was a healthcare worker with PCR-confirmed SARS-CoV-2 infection or an uninfected control (not recorded which).

The V call is TRBV5-1, the J call TRBJ2-1, with TRBD2 matching over 9 bases. Germline CDR1 and CDR2: SGHRS and YFSETQ. V dropped 0 bases and J dropped 6; count of bases not matched to a gene: 4. The CDR3 contains 15 residues. The CDR3 sequence: CASSLVGLATNEQFF. CDR3 DNA: TGCGCCAGCAGCTTGGTGGGACTAGCTACCAATGAGCAGTTCTTC.

The gene calls are TRBV11-2 and TRBJ2-2; D uncertain. The germline V gene encodes CDR1 SGHAT and CDR2 FQNNGV. Trimming pared 2 bases from V and 4 bases from J, leaving 17 bases between. The CDR3 is made up of 17 amino acids. In DNA, the CDR3 is TGTGCCAGCAGCTTATTATCCGCTCACAGACCCACCGGGGAGCTGTTTTTT. Translation gives CASSLLSAHRPTGELFF.

The chain recombines TRBV25-1 with TRBJ2-5; 9 bases fit TRBD1. CDR1 MGHDK and CDR2 SYGVNS come from the germline V gene. Germline trimming cut 1 base from V and 4 bases from J; bases unmatched to any gene: 4. The CDR3 runs 15 residues. CDR3 sequence reads: CASSEWLGQGETQYF. CDR3 sequence (DNA): TGTGCCAGCAGTGAATGGTTGGGACAGGGAGAGACCCAGTACTTC.

This clonotype occurred many times. This chain links TRBV30 with TRBJ1-2, with TRBD1 matching over 9 bases. The CDR3 extends over 13 amino acids. Unmatched junction bases numbered 5, after V lost 4 bases and J lost 5 bases. Germline V gene lookup returns CDR1 GTSNPN and CDR2 SVGIG (reference sequence). Written as DNA, the CDR3 is TGTGCCTGGAAGGCGACAGGGGGGTATGGCTACACCTTC. Its protein product is CAWKATGGYGYTF.

This clonotype was seen more than once but under ten times. The CDR3 region is CASSLSSANTGELFF. The CDR3 DNA reads as TGTGCCAGCAGCTTGTCTAGCGCTAACACCGGGGAGCTGTTTTTT. This chain joins TRBV5-4 and TRBJ2-2; TRBD2 is a possible D gene (6 bases). This CDR3 spans 15 amino acids. Germline assignment: CDR1 SGHNT and CDR2 YYREEE (reference sequence). The V and J ends lost 1 base and 2 bases respectively, with 9 bases between them. Complete variable domain (other parts from reference TRBV5-4 and TRBJ2-2): ETGVTQSPTHLIKTRGQQVTLRCSSQSGHNTVSWYQQALGQGPQFIFQYYREEENGRGNFPPRFSGLQFPNYSSELNVNALELDDSALYLCASSLSSANTGELFFGEGSRLTVL.

This clonotype has just a few counts. A read error may explain this, as a much larger clone is one base away. The gene calls are TRBV7-2 and TRBJ2-7; TRBD1 is a possible D gene (6 bases). The CDR3 is 13 amino acids. Germline values: CDR1 SGHTA, CDR2 FQGNSA. The CDR3 DNA is TGTGTCAGCAGCTTTGGGGGCGGATACGAGCAGTACTTC. The encoded protein is CVSSFGGGYEQYF.